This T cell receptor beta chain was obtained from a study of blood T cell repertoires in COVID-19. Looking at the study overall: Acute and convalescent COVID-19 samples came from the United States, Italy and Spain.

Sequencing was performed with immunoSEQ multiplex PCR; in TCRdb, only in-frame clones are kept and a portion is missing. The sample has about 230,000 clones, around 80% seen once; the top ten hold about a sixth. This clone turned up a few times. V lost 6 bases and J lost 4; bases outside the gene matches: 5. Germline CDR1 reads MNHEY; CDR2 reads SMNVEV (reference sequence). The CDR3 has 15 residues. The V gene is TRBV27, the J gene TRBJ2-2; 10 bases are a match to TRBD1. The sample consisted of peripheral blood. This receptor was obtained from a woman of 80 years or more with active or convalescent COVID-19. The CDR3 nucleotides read TGTGCCAGCAGGACAGGGGGCGCGGGCACCGGGGAGCTGTTTTTT. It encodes CASRTGGAGTGELFF.